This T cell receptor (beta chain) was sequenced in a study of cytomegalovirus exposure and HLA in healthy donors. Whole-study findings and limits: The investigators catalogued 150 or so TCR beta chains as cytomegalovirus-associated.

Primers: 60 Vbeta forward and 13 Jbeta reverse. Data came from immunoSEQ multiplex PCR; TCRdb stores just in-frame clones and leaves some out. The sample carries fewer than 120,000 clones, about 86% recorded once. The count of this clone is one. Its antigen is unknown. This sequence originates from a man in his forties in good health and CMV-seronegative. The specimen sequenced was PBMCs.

The CDR3 reads CASSLGLAETQYF. The CDR3 DNA sequence: TGTGCCAGCAGCTTGGGACTAGCGGAGACCCAGTACTTC. This rearrangement joins TRBV7-2 to TRBJ2-5, with 10 bases aligning to TRBD2. Trimming removed 3 bases from V and 5 bases from J; junction bases left unmatched: 0. CDR1 is SGHTA, CDR2 FQGNSA, per germline. The CDR3 loop spans 13 amino acids. Based on the CDR3 plus reference TRBV7-2 and TRBJ2-5, the full variable domain is GAGVSQSPSNKVTEKGKDVELRCDPISGHTALYWYRQSLGQGLEFLIYFQGNSAPDKSGLPSDRFSAERTGGSVSTLTIQRTQQEDSAVYLCASSLGLAETQYFGPGTRLLVL.